A single sample is the source of the 9 T cell receptor beta chains below, sequenced in a study of beta chain features in type 1 diabetes. Study results and limitations: TCRB CDR3s were moderately but significantly shorter in Type 1 diabetes patients in all four CD4+ subsets.

These receptors have no known antigen. As every portion of the isolated RNA was reverse transcribed, the sequencing read expressed TCRB transcripts. The assay was immunoSEQ multiplex PCR, and TCRdb's table has in-frame clones only and misses some. Of about 280,000 clones in the sample, 15% are singletons; the top ten hold 0.015%. Sequenced sample: naive CD4+ T cells from blood. These receptors were obtained from a man aged 18 to 35 with type 1 diabetes.

This clone was seen a handful of times. The gene calls are TRBV7-9 and TRBJ2-7; TRBD1 matches at 7 bases. The CDR3 loop spans 13 amino acids. V was pared by 5 bases and J by 6 bases, with 7 bases of the junction left unmatched. CDR1 and CDR2 (germline): SEHNR, FQNEAQ (reference sequence). The CDR3 here is CASSQQTGVEQYF. In nucleotides, the CDR3 is TGTGCCAGCAGCCAACAAACAGGGGTCGAGCAGTACTTC.

This clone showed up just a few times. This sequence joins TRBV6-4 and TRBJ2-1; TRBD2 agrees at 12 bases. CDR1 is MRHNA, CDR2 SNTAGT, per germline. With V trimmed by 5 bases and J by 3 bases, 2 bases remained unmatched. CDR3 length: 15 amino acids. CDR3 sequence (DNA): TGTGCCAGCAGTACGACTAGCGGGAGCTACAATGAGCAGTTCTTC. Protein product: CASSTTSGSYNEQFF.

The rearrangement joins TRBV7-9 to TRBJ2-3, with a tentative D call TRBD1 (6 bases). This CDR3 comprises 14 residues. CDR1 SEHNR and CDR2 FQNEAQ come from the germline V gene (reference sequence). With 0 bases removed from V and 6 bases from J, the gap between germline ends came to 10 bases. The CDR3 sequence: CASSLAGARDTQYF. For the CDR3, the DNA is TGTGCCAGCAGCTTAGCGGGGGCGAGGGATACGCAGTATTTT.

V gene TRBV4-3 combines with J gene TRBJ2-5; tentatively, D is TRBD1 (5 bases). The CDR3 extends over 14 amino acids. Germline-derived CDR1 and CDR2 are LGHNA and YSLEER. Trimming cost V 0 bases and J 2 bases, with 7 bases left between them. The CDR3 coding sequence is TGCGCCAGCAGCCAAGATGACAGACAAGAGACCCAGTACTTC. Protein: CASSQDDRQETQYF.

This rearrangement joins TRBV5-1 to TRBJ2-5, with a possible D match to TRBD2 (7 bases). The germline V and J ends were trimmed by 0 bases and 4 bases, with 10 bases remaining between them. The CDR3 consists of 14 residues. Germline loops: CDR1 SGHRS, CDR2 YFSETQ. DNA of the CDR3: TGCGCCAGCAGCTTGGCAGGGGAGGGAGAGACCCAGTACTTC. Protein product: CASSLAGEGETQYF.

This chain uses TRBV7-9 with TRBJ2-4; 8 bases match TRBD2. CDR1 is SEHNR and CDR2 is FQNEAQ in the germline V gene (reference sequence). Trimming at V came to 2 bases and at J to 6 bases, leaving 9 bases not matched to a gene. CDR3 length: 16 residues. For the CDR3, the DNA is TGTGCCAGCAGCTTAAGGCCAGCGGGGGTAGGAAACATTCAGTACTTC. Its protein product is CASSLRPAGVGNIQYF.

The rearrangement uses TRBV6-1 and TRBJ1-1; tentatively, D is TRBD1 (6 bases). The germline CDR1 and CDR2 sequences are MNHNS and SASEGT. This CDR3 region has 13 residues. The germline V and J ends were trimmed by 4 bases and 3 bases, with 9 bases remaining between them. The CDR3 region is CASSARGYTEAFF. CDR3 DNA sequence: TGTGCCAGCAGTGCCAGGGGTTACACTGAAGCTTTCTTT.

CDR3 sequence reads: CASSQGDREWGPEAFF. CDR3 sequence (DNA): TGTGCCAGCAGCCAAGGAGACAGGGAGTGGGGGCCTGAAGCTTTCTTT. The rearrangement uses TRBV4-2 and TRBJ1-1, with 7 positions matching TRBD1. The CDR3 length is 16 residues. The germline CDR1 and CDR2 sequences are LGHNA and YNFKEQ. The J segment lost 6 bases and the V segment lost 1 base, leaving 11 bases of the junction unmatched.

This clone was observed a handful of times. V gene TRBV6-5 combines with J gene TRBJ2-7; D is unclear. This CDR3 comprises 13 residues. The germline gives CDR1 MNHEY, CDR2 SVGAGI. The ends were cut back, 0 bases at V and 0 bases at J, with 3 bases in the middle. CDR3 amino acids: CASSYSSSYEQYF. DNA for the CDR3: TGTGCCAGCAGTTACTCGAGCTCCTACGAGCAGTACTTC.